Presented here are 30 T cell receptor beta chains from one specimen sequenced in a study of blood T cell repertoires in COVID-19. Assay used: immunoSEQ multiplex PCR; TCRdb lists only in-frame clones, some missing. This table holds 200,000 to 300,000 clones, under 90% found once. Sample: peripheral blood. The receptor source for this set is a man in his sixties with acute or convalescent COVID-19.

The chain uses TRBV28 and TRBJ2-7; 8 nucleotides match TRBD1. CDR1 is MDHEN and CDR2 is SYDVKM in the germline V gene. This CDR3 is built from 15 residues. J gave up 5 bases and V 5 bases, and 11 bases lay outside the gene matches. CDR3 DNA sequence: TGTGCCAGCAGTCTAGGGCAGGGGGCTCTCCACGAGCAGTACTTC. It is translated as CASSLGQGALHEQYF.

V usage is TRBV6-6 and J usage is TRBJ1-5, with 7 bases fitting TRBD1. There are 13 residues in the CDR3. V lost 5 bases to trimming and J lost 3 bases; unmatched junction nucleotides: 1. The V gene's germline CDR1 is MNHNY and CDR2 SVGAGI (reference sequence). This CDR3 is CASSDRDNQPQHF. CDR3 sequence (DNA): TGTGCCAGCAGTGACAGGGACAATCAGCCCCAGCATTTT.

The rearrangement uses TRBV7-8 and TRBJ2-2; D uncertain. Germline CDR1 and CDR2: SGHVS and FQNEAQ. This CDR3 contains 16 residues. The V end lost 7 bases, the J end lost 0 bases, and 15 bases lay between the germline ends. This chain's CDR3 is CASTLRGTANTGELFF. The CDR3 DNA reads TGTGCCAGCACCCTTAGAGGTACTGCGAACACCGGGGAGCTGTTTTTT.

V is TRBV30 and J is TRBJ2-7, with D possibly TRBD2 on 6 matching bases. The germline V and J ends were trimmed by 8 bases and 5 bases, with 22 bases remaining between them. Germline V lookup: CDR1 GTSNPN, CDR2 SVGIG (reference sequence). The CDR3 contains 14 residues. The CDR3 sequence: CAGKNFGTLHEQYF. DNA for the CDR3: TGTGCCGGGAAGAACTTCGGGACTCTGCACGAGCAGTACTTC.

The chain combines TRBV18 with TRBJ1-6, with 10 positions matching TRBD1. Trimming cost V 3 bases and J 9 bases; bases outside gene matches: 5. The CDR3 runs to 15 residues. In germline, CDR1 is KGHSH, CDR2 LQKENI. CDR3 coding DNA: TGTGCCAGCTCACCGGACAGGGGGAAGAGTTCACCCCTCCACTTT. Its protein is CASSPDRGKSSPLHF.

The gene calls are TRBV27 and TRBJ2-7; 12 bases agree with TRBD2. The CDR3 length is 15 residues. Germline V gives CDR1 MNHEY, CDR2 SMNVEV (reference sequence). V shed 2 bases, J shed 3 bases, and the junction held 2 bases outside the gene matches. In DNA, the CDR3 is TGTGCCAGCAGTTTAAGACTAGCGGGAGACTACGAGCAGTACTTC. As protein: CASSLRLAGDYEQYF.

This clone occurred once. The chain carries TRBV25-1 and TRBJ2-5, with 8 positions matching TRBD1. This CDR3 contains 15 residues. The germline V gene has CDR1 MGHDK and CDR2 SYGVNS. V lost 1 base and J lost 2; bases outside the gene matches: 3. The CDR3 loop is CASSEFGTGQETQYF. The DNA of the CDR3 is TGTGCCAGCAGTGAATTCGGGACAGGTCAAGAGACCCAGTACTTC.

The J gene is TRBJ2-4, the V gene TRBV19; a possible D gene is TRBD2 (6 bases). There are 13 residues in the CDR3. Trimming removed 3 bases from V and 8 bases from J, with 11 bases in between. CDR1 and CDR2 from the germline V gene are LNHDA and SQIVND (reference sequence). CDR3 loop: CASSISGRDIQYF. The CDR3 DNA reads TGTGCCAGTAGTATCAGCGGGCGGGACATTCAGTACTTC.

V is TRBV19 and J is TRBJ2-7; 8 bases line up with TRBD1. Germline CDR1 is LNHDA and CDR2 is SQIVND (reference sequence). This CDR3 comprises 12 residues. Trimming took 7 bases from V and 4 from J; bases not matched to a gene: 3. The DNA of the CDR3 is TGTGCCAGTAACGACAGGGGATACGAGCAGTACTTC. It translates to CASNDRGYEQYF.

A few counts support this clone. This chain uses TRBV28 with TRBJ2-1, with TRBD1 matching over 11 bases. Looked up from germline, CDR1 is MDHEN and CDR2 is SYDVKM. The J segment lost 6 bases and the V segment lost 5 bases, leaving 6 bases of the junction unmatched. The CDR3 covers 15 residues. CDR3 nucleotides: TGTGCCAGCAGTCCCTGGACAGGGGGCTTCAATGAGCAGTTCTTC. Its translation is CASSPWTGGFNEQFF.

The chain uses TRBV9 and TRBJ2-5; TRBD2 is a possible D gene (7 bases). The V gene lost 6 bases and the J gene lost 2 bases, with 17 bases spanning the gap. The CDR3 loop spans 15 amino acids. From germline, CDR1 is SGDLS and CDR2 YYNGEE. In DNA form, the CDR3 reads TGTGCCAGCACGAGGGAGGGCGGGACACAAGAGACCCAGTACTTC. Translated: CASTREGGTQETQYF.

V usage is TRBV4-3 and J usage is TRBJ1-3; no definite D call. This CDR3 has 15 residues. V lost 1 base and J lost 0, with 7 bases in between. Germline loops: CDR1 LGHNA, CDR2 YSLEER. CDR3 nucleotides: TGCGCCAGCAGCCAAGGTCTATTCTCTGGAAACACCATATATTTT. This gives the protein CASSQGLFSGNTIYF.

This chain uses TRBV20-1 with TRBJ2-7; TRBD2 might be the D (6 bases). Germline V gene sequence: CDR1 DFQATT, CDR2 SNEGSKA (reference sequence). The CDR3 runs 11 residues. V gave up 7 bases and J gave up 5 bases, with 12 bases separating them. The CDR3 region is CSVQDYNEQYF. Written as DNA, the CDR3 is TGCAGTGTCCAGGACTACAACGAGCAGTACTTC.

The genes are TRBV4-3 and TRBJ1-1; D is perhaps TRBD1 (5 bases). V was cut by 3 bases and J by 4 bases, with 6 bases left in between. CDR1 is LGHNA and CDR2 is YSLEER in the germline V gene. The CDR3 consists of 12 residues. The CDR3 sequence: CASSHGATEAFF. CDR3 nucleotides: TGCGCCAGCAGCCATGGGGCCACTGAAGCTTTCTTT.

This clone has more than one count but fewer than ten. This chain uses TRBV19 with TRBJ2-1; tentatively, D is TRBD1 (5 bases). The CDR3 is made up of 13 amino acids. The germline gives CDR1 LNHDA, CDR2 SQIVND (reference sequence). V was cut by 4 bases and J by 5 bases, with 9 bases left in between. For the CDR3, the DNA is TGTGCCAGTAGTACCAGGGATAACAATGAGCAGTTCTTC. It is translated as CASSTRDNNEQFF.

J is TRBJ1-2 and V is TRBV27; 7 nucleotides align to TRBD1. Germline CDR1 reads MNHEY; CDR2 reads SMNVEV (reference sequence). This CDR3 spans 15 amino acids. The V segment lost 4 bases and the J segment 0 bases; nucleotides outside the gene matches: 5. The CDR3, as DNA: TGTGCCAGCAGTTCCCACAGGGGAACTAACTATGGCTACACCTTC. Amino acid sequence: CASSSHRGTNYGYTF.

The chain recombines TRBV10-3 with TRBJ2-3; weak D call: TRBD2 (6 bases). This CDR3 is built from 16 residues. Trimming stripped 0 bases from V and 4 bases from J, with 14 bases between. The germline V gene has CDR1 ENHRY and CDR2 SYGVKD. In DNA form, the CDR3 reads TGTGCCATCAGTGAGTCCGGAGGGGCTCGCGCAGATACGCAGTATTTT. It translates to CAISESGGARADTQYF.

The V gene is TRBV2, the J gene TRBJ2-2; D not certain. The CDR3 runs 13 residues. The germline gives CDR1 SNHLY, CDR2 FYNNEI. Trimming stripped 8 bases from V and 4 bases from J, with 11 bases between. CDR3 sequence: CASVAESTGELFF. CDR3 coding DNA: TGTGCCAGCGTGGCGGAATCCACCGGGGAGCTGTTTTTT.

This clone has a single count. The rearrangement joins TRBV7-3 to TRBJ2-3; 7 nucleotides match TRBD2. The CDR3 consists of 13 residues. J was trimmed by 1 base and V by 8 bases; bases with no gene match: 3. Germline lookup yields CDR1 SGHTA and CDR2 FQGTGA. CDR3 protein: CASGLAGTDTQYF. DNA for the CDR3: TGTGCCAGCGGGCTAGCGGGCACAGATACGCAGTATTTT.

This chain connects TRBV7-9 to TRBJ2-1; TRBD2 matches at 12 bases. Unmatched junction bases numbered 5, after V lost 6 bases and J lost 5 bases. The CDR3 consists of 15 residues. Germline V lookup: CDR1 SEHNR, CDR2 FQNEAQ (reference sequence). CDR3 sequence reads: CASRQTSGGHNEQFF. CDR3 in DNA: TGTGCCAGCAGACAGACTAGCGGGGGTCACAATGAGCAGTTCTTC.

In DNA, the CDR3 is TGTGCCAGCAGCTCCCGGGACTCCTCCTACAATGAGCAGTTCTTC. Encoded protein: CASSSRDSSYNEQFF. The chain recombines TRBV13 with TRBJ2-1; D is perhaps TRBD2 (6 bases). Germline loops: CDR1 PRHDT, CDR2 FYEKMQ (reference sequence). The CDR3 spans 15 residues. The V end was cut by 4 bases, the J end by 0 bases, with 10 bases between.

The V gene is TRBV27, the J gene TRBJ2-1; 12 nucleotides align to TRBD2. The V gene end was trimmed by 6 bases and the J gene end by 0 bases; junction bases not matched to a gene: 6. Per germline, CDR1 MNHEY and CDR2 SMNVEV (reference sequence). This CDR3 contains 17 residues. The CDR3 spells CASSRLAGVLSYNEQFF. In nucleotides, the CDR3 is TGTGCCAGCAGCCGACTAGCGGGAGTTCTCTCCTACAATGAGCAGTTCTTC.

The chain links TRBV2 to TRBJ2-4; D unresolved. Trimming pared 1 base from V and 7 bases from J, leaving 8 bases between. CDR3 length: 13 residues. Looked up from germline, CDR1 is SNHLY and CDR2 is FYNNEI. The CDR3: CASSEDLDNIQYF. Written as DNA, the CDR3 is TGTGCCAGCAGTGAAGACCTAGATAACATTCAGTACTTC.

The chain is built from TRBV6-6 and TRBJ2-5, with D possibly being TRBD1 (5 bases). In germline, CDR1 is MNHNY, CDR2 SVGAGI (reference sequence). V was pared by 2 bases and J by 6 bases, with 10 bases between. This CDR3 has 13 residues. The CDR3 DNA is TGTGCCAGCAGTTACGTGGGGCGGAAGACCCAGTACTTC. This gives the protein CASSYVGRKTQYF.

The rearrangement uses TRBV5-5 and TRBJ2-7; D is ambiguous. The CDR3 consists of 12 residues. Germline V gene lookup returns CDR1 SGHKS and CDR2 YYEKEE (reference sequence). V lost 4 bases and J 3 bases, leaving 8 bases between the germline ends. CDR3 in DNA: TGTGCCAGCAGCCTTTCGAGCTACGAGCAGTACTTC. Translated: CASSLSSYEQYF.

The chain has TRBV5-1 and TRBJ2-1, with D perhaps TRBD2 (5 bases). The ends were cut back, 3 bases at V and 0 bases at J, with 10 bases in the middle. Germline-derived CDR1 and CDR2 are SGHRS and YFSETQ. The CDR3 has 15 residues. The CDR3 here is CASSSTGSSYNEQFF. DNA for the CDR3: TGCGCCAGCAGCTCAACGGGAAGCTCCTACAATGAGCAGTTCTTC.

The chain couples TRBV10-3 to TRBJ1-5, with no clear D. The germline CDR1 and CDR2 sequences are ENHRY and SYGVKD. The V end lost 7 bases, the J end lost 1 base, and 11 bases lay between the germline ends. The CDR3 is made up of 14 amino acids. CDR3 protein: CAINRDGSNQPQHF. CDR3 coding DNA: TGTGCCATCAATCGGGATGGCAGCAATCAGCCCCAGCATTTT.

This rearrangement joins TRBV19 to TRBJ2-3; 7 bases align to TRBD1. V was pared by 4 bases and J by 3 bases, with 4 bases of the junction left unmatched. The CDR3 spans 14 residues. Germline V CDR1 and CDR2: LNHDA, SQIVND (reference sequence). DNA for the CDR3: TGTGCCAGTAGTACGGGGACAGAAACAGATACGCAGTATTTT. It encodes CASSTGTETDTQYF.

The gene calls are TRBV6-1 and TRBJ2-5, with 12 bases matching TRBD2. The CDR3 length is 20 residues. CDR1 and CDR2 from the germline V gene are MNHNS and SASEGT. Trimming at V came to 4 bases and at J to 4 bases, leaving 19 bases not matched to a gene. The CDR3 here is CASSARASGGALRIVETQYF. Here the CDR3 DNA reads TGTGCCAGCAGTGCCAGGGCTAGCGGGGGGGCGCTGCGTATTGTAGAGACCCAGTACTTC.

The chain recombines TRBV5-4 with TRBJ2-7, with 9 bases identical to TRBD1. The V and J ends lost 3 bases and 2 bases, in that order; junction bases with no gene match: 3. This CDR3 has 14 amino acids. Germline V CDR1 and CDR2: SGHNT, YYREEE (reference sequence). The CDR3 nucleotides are TGTGCCAGCAGCTCATACAGGGGGCCCTACGAGCAGTACTTC. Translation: CASSSYRGPYEQYF.